These 5 T cell receptor beta chains originate from one sample sequenced in a study of blood T cell repertoires in COVID-19. Data came from immunoSEQ multiplex PCR; TCRdb stores just in-frame clones and leaves some out. The repertoire consists of 90,000 or so clones, with approximately 91% occurring once and the leading ten covering approximately 5.4%. The sample was peripheral blood. The receptors here all came from a man aged 60 to 69 with COVID-19, enrolled during active disease.

This clone came up once. The CDR3 here is CASSRSRRANVLTF. The DNA for the CDR3 is TGTGCCAGCAGCAGGTCCAGGCGGGCCAACGTCCTGACTTTC. The rearrangement uses TRBV27 and TRBJ2-6; no definite D call. This CDR3 comprises 14 residues. CDR1 and CDR2 (germline): MNHEY, SMNVEV (reference sequence). V shed 6 bases and J shed 5 bases, with 11 bases lying between them.

This chain connects TRBV6-5 to TRBJ1-1, with D possibly matching TRBD1 (6 bases). The CDR3 covers 14 residues. The V gene's germline CDR1 is MNHEY and CDR2 SVGAGI. V lost 4 bases to trimming and J lost 3 bases, with 12 bases between them. DNA of the CDR3: TGTGCCAGCAGTTGGACAGAAACTTACACTGAAGCTTTCTTT. This sequence encodes CASSWTETYTEAFF.

About this clone itself: A junction boundary mismatches the germline segment, possibly from a read error. This chain joins TRBV7-8 and TRBJ1-1; 7 bases match TRBD1. There are 16 residues in the CDR3. Germline-derived CDR1 and CDR2 are SGHVS and FQNEAQ. DNA for the CDR3: TGTGCCAGCAGCCTAGCCCCGACAGGGATAGGCGCTGAAGCTTTCTTT. Its protein is CASSLAPTGIGAEAFF.

V usage is TRBV5-1 and J usage is TRBJ2-7; the match to TRBD1 covers 7 bases. The CDR3 extends over 15 amino acids. The germline CDR1 and CDR2 sequences are SGHRS and YFSETQ. Germline trimming cut 4 bases from V and 0 bases from J; bases unmatched to any gene: 7. The CDR3 DNA sequence: TGCGCCAGCAGCCCGACAGGGCTAAGCTCCTACGAGCAGTACTTC. Translating gives CASSPTGLSSYEQYF.

The chain recombines TRBV7-2 with TRBJ2-3; 7 bases map to TRBD2. With 2 bases clipped from V and 1 base from J, the junction kept 3 bases outside the gene matches. The CDR3 has 15 amino acids. The germline V gene encodes CDR1 SGHTA and CDR2 FQGNSA. CDR3 residues: CASSLQTSGTDTQYF. Written as DNA, the CDR3 is TGTGCCAGCAGCTTACAAACTAGCGGCACAGATACGCAGTATTTT.